This entry concerns a single T cell receptor (beta chain). Its antigen is currently unknown. This specimen belongs to a study of tissue T cells after allogeneic stem cell transplantation. The wider study: Tissue samples with histologically apparent lymphocytes on H&E review were prioritized for sequencing.

Findings and limits, study-wide: Sampling depth was limited, and the cohort was small and clinically varied.

Trimming at V came to 6 bases and at J to 8 bases, leaving 6 bases not matched to a gene. The CDR3 is 12 residues long. CDR1 SQVTM and CDR2 ANQGSEA come from the germline V gene. TCRdb keeps only in-frame clones here, not all; method: immunoSEQ multiplex PCR. The sample includes about 24,000 clones, around 79% of them seen just once. This chain connects TRBV29-1 to TRBJ1-5; 8 nucleotides agree with TRBD1. The input for sequencing was tissue from the ileum, taken at autopsy. The clonotype comes from a female donor over 55 with lung cancer. The CDR3 region has the DNA TGCAGCGTCGGACAGGGACGAGAGCCCCAGCATTTT. This codes for CSVGQGREPQHF. The full variable domain, with the rest looked up from reference TRBV29-1 and TRBJ1-5, is SAVISQKPSRDICQRGTSLTIQCQVDSQVTMMFWYRQQPGQSLTLIATANQGSEATYESGFVIDKFPISRPNLTFSTLTVSNMSPEDSSIYLCSVGQGREPQHFGDGTRLSIL.